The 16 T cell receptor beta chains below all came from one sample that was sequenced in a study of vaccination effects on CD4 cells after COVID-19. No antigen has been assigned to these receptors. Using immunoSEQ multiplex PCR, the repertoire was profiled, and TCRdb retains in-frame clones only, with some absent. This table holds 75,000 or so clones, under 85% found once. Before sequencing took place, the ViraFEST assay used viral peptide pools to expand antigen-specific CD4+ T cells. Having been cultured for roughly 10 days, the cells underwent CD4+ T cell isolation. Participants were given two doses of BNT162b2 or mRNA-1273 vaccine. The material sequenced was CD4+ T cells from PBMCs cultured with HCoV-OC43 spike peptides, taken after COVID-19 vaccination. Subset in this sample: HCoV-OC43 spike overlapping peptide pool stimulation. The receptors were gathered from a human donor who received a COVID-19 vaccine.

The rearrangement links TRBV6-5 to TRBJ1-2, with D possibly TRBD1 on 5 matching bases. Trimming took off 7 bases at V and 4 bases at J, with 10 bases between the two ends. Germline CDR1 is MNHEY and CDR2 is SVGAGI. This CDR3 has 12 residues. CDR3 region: CASIGGGYGYTF. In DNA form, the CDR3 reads TGTGCCAGCATCGGGGGAGGCTATGGCTACACCTTC.

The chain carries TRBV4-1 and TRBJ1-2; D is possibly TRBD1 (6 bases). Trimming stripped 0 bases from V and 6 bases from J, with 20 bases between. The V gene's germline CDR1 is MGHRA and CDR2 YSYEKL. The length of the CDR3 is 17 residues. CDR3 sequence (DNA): TGCGCCAGCAGCCAAGATTTGGATGGCAGGGGAAGTCATGGCTACACCTTC. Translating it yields CASSQDLDGRGSHGYTF.

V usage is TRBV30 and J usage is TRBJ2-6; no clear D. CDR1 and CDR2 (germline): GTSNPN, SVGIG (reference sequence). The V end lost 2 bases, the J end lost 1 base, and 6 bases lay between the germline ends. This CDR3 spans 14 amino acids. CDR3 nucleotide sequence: TGTGCCTGGAGTAAAGGGTCTGGGGCCAACGTCCTGACTTTC. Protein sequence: CAWSKGSGANVLTF.

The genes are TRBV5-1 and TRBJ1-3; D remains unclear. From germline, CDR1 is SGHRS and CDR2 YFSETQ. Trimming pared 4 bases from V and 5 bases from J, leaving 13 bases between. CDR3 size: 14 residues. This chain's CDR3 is CASSAGQFRNTIYF. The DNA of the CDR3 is TGCGCCAGCAGCGCGGGCCAATTCCGAAACACCATATATTTT.

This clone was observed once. CDR3 sequence: CASSTGTDYTDTQYF. For the CDR3, the DNA is TGCGCCAGCAGCACCGGGACAGACTACACAGATACGCAGTATTTT. The chain couples TRBV5-1 to TRBJ2-3; 7 nucleotides line up with TRBD1. Germline CDR1 SGHRS, CDR2 YFSETQ. Losses at the gene ends were 4 bases for V and 2 bases for J; bases not matched to a gene: 7. The length of the CDR3 is 15 residues.

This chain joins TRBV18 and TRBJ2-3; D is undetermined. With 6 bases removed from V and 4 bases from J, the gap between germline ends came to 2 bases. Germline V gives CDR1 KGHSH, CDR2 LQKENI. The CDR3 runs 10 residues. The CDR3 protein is CASSSDTQYF. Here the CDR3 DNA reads TGTGCCAGCTCGTCAGATACGCAGTATTTT.

The CDR3 protein is CASSLKGLTALLTDTQYF. For the CDR3, the DNA is TGTGCCAGCAGTTTAAAGGGACTGACAGCCCTACTCACAGATACGCAGTATTTT. The V and J genes are TRBV27 and TRBJ2-3, with TRBD2 as a possible D gene (6 bases). The CDR3 sequence is 18 residues long. V lost 2 bases, J lost 2 bases, and 20 bases lay in between. From germline, CDR1 is MNHEY and CDR2 SMNVEV (reference sequence).

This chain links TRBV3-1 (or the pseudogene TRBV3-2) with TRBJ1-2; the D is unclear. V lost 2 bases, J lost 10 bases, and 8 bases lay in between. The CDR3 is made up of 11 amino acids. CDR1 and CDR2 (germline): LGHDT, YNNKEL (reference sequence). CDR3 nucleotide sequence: TGTGCCAGCAGCCAAAGGGCGGACTACACCTTC. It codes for CASSQRADYTF.

CDR3 coding DNA: TGTGCCAGCAGCCTAGGGGAGGGCTCCGGGGAGCTGTTTTTT. It translates to CASSLGEGSGELFF. The chain joins TRBV7-9 to TRBJ2-2; 7 bases line up with TRBD2. With V trimmed by 5 bases and J by 6 bases, 6 bases remained unmatched. The CDR3 extends over 14 amino acids. Germline CDR1 reads SEHNR; CDR2 reads FQNEAQ (reference sequence).

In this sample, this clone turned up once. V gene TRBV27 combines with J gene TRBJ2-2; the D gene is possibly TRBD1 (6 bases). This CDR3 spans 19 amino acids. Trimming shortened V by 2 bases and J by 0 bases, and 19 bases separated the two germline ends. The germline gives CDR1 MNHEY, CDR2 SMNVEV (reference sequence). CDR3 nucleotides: TGTGCCAGCAGTTTAAGGGCAGGGGACAAACTAGCGAACACCGGGGAGCTGTTTTTT. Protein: CASSLRAGDKLANTGELFF.

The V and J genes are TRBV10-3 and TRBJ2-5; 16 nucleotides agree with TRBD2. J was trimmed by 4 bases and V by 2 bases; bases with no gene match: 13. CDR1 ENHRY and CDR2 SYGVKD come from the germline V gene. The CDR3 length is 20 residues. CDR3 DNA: TGTGCCATCAGTGAGATTAATCCGGGACTAGCGGGGGGGCCGAGAGAGACCCAGTACTTC. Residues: CAISEINPGLAGGPRETQYF.

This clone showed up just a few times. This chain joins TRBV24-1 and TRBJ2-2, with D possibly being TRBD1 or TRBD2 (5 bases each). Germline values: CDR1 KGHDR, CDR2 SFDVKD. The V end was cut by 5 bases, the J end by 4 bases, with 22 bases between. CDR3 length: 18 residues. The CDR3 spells CATSGEKTKGVSTGELFF. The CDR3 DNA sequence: TGTGCCACCAGTGGGGAGAAGACGAAAGGGGTGAGCACCGGGGAGCTGTTTTTT.

The DNA for the CDR3 is TGTGCCTGGCGGTACGGGGGGAACACCGGGGAGCTGTTTTTT. Translating it yields CAWRYGGNTGELFF. V is TRBV30 and J is TRBJ2-2, with a tentative D call TRBD2 (6 bases). CDR3 length: 14 amino acids. V was clipped by 5 bases and J by 1 base, with 11 bases between them. CDR1 is GTSNPN and CDR2 is SVGIG in the germline V gene (reference sequence).

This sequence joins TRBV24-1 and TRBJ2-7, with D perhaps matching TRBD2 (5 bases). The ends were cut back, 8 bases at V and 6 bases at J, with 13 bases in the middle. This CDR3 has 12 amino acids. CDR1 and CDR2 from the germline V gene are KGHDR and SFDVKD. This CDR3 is CATTLTRGEQYV. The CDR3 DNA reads TGTGCCACCACCCTTACTCGGGGCGAGCAGTACGTC.

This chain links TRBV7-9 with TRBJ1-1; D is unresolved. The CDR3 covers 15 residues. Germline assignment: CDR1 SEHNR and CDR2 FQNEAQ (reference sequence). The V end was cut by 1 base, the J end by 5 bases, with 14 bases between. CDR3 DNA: TGTGCCAGCAGCTTAGTCGCTGGGTCGGGGACTGAAGCTTTCTTT. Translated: CASSLVAGSGTEAFF.

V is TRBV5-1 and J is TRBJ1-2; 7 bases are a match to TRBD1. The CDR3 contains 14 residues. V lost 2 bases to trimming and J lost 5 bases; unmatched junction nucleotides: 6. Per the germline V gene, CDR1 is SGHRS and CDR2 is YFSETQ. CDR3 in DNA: TGCGCCAGCAGCTTCGACAGGGTGGGGTATGGCTACACCTTC. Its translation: CASSFDRVGYGYTF. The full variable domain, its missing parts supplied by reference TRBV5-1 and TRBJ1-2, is KAGVTQTPRYLIKTRGQQVTLSCSPISGHRSVSWYQQTPGQGLQFLFEYFSETQRNKGNFPGRFSGRQFSNSRSEMNVSTLELGDSALYLCASSFDRVGYGYTFGSGTRLTVV.